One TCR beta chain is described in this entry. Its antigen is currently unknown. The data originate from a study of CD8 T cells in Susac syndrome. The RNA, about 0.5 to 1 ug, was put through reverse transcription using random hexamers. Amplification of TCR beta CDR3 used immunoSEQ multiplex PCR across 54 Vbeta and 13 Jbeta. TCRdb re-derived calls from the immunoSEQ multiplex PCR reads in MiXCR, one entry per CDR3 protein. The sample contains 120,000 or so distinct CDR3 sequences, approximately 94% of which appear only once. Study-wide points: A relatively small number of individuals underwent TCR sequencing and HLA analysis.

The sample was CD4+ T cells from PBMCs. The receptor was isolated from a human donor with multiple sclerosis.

The CDR3 region has the DNA TGCAGTGCTCGCGGGGAGACCCAGTACTTC. It encodes CSARGETQYF. This chain links TRBV20-1 with TRBJ2-5; a weak D match, TRBD2 (5 bases). There are 10 residues in the CDR3. From germline, CDR1 is DFQATT and CDR2 SNEGSKA (reference sequence). Between the trimmed V and J ends, which lost 5 bases and 5 bases, there was a span of 6 bases.